This T cell receptor beta chain was profiled in a study of early T cells in non-severe SARS-CoV-2 infection. MiXCR, applied by TCRdb to the 5' RACE reads, yields one record per CDR3 protein. Among 79,000 or so distinct CDR3 sequences listed, roughly 13% were seen once. This clonotype has only a few counts. The origin of this receptor is an adult who was a healthcare worker with PCR-confirmed SARS-CoV-2 infection or an uninfected control (not recorded which). The sequencing input was whole blood.

CDR3 DNA sequence: TGTGCCAGCAGCTTATCAGGACAGGGGGCTCTTACCGGGGAGCTGTTTTTT. Translated, it gives CASSLSGQGALTGELFF. J is TRBJ2-2 and V is TRBV7-9; 11 bases align to TRBD1. Trimming took 2 bases from V and 5 from J; bases not matched to a gene: 7. Germline lookup yields CDR1 SEHNR and CDR2 FQNEAQ (reference sequence). The CDR3 has 17 amino acids.